The text below deals with one T cell receptor (beta chain). Its antigen remains unidentified. Base-call qualities are not available, and no considerably larger clone is one nucleotide away. The sample comes from a study of blood T cell repertoires in COVID-19 (TCRdb year 2020). With respect to the entire study: The collaborator samples originated in the United States, Italy and Spain and spanned the acute and convalescent phases of COVID-19. Subjects who had been exposed to COVID-19, were actively infected with it, or had recovered from it provided the deeply sampled blood TCRbeta repertoires that made up the dataset. The repertoires were released in a freely available public database intended as a resource for research on the immune response to SARS-CoV-2. A de-identified subject ID, COVID-19 status, age in years and sex were almost always included in the sample metadata. The samples were drawn from the first 160 participants of the ongoing ImmuneRACE study and from over 950 subjects provided by 6 global collaborators. The prospective study material was composed of cDNA or gDNA derived from T cells, B-cell-depleted T cells, or PBMCs. Where available, HLA class I and class II types were obtained from metadata supplied by the sample provider rather than from assay-based typing. Findings and caveats that apply to the study as a whole: Clinical and demographic metadata were provided uncurated, with the amount varying by source and participant.

The immunoSEQ Assay, a bias-controlled multiplex PCR, was used to amplify TCRbeta CDR3 regions from genomic DNA. The study's own analysis went as follows. Nucleated cell counts per sample were estimated from amplification of reference gene primers within the assay. To quantify the absolute abundance of each unique TCRbeta CDR3 rearrangement, sequence reads were collapsed and filtered. Productive Simpson clonality was computed per sample as the square root of Simpson's diversity index over productive rearrangements. This is the immuneACCESS table as TCRdb keeps it, with only in-frame sequences that have V and J called. A part of the clones is gone; compared with another copy, unresolved V genes explain less than half, and the rest is unexplained. The DNA was the basis for D and trimming; V, J and clone size are from that table. Here the sample has a few hundred thousand clones; just under 90% occur a single time. The ten largest clones add up to around 1.3% of the sample.

CDR1 and CDR2 are read off the germline V gene (reference sequence) as SEHNR and FQNEAQ. From cysteine to phenylalanine, the CDR3 is 17 amino acids long. The read is trimmed to its CDR3 DNA, 51 bases read in frame from base 1. Trimming removed 5 bases from V and 2 bases from J; the gene matches leave 15 bases unexplained. Participants in the prospective study were enrolled through a virtual design, were aged about 18 to 90 years, and lived in 20 to 30 United States geographic areas. In the prospective study, participants were assigned to cohorts based on the clinical history participants reported in a screening survey and a study questionnaire. Recovered participants in ImmuneRACE Cohort 3 were defined by two consecutive negative NP/OP PCR tests, clearance by a healthcare professional, or resolution of symptoms. Each participant in the prospective study had whole blood, serum and a nasopharyngeal or oropharyngeal swab collected by mobile phlebotomists. Prospective study participants could optionally give additional blood draws and questionnaires over an approximately two-month period. Before DNA extraction, blood samples from the prospective study were shipped at room temperature or frozen.

The receptor was derived from a man younger than 40 who had recovered from COVID-19. The sample comprised PBMCs or T cells enriched from blood (not recorded which). The V gene is TRBV7-9 and the J gene is TRBJ2-7, with 7 central nucleotides matching TRBD2. The DNA sequence is as follows: TGTGCCAGCAGCCCGAGGGAGAGCGGGGAATCCCCCTACGAGCAGTACTTC. The encoded protein is CASSPRESGESPYEQYF.